A selection of T cell receptor beta chains follows, all from one sample in a study of early T cells in non-severe SARS-CoV-2 infection. TCRdb called the 5' RACE reads again in MiXCR, with one record for every CDR3 protein. Of tens of thousands of distinct CDR3 sequences listed, roughly 8.8% are singletons. The sequenced sample was whole blood. These receptors came from an adult who was a healthcare worker with PCR-confirmed SARS-CoV-2 infection or an uninfected control (not recorded which). Both conserved end residues are part of each CDR3. The D gene is left open where the match is weak. Where a row states a size, it is once, few, many or the class of an expanded clone; other rows omit it.

V	J	size	D	CDR3	DNA
TRBV29-1	TRBJ1-5	NA	TRBD1	CSVGQGTGGNQPQHF	TGCAGCGTTGGGCAGGGGACAGGGGGCAATCAGCCCCAGCATTTT
TRBV7-2	TRBJ2-7	NA	TRBD1	CASSPRQGLEAEQYF	TGTGCCAGCAGCCCTAGACAGGGCTTGGAGGCCGAGCAGTACTTC
TRBV10-3	TRBJ1-1	many	NA	CAISDPRAEAFF	TGTGCCATCAGTGACCCCCGGGCTGAAGCTTTCTTT
TRBV20-1	TRBJ1-1	many	NA	CSARWNTEAFF	TGCAGTGCTAGATGGAACACTGAAGCTTTCTTT
TRBV29-1	TRBJ2-1	NA	TRBD2	CSFTAPGTSRYNEQFF	TGCAGCTTCACTGCCCCCGGGACTAGCAGGTACAATGAGCAGTTCTTC
TRBV4-2	TRBJ2-3	few	NA	CASSRDVLTDTQYF	TGTGCCAGCAGCCGGGACGTTCTCACAGATACGCAGTATTTT
TRBV6-1	TRBJ1-2	few	NA	CASSEAPPYGYTF	TGTGCCAGCAGTGAAGCCCCACCCTATGGCTACACCTTC
TRBV9	TRBJ2-1	many	TRBD1	CASSPGGGYNEQFF	TGTGCCAGCAGCCCAGGGGGCGGGTACAATGAGCAGTTCTTC
TRBV24-1	TRBJ1-2	many	NA	CATSSPRLDYGYTF	TGTGCCACCAGTAGCCCACGTCTGGACTATGGCTACACCTTC
TRBV20-1	TRBJ1-1	NA	TRBD1	CSARDLDRVGTEAFF	TGCAGTGCTAGAGATCTGGACAGGGTGGGCACTGAAGCTTTCTTT
TRBV13	TRBJ2-4	NA	TRBD2	CASSLSGLAATGAKNIQYF	TGTGCCAGCAGCTTATCGGGACTAGCGGCAACGGGGGCCAAAAACATTCAGTACTTC
TRBV11-3	TRBJ1-1	NA	NA	CASSFGINTEAFF	TGTGCCAGCAGCTTTGGCATCAACACTGAAGCTTTCTTT
TRBV7-2	TRBJ2-6	NA	NA	CASSLKGASGANVLTF	TGTGCCAGCAGCTTAAAGGGTGCCTCTGGGGCCAACGTCCTGACTTTC
TRBV30	TRBJ2-1	many	TRBD1	CAWKTGWVHNEQFF	TGTGCCTGGAAGACAGGGTGGGTCCACAATGAGCAGTTCTTC
TRBV12-3/TRBV12-4	TRBJ2-7	NA	TRBD1	CASSLRTGVYEQYF	TGTGCCAGCAGTCTCCGGACAGGGGTCTACGAGCAGTACTTC
TRBV20-1	TRBJ2-5	many	NA	CSATLRGGLETQYF	TGCAGTGCCACCCTAAGGGGTGGGTTAGAGACCCAGTACTTC
TRBV6-2/TRBV6-3	TRBJ2-7	NA	TRBD1	CASSWDRGYYEQYF	TGTGCCAGCAGTTGGGACAGGGGTTACTACGAGCAGTACTTC
TRBV7-3	TRBJ1-2	many	NA	CASSLGGNNYGYTF	TGTGCCAGCAGCTTAGGTGGCAACAACTATGGCTACACCTTC
TRBV28	TRBJ2-1	NA	NA	CASSSSTSSYNEQFF	TGTGCCAGCAGTTCCTCCACTTCTTCCTACAATGAGCAGTTCTTC
TRBV19	TRBJ2-2	few	NA	CASTIPGGIFTGELFF	TGTGCCAGTACCATTCCGGGGGGCATTTTCACCGGGGAGCTGTTTTTT
TRBV28	TRBJ2-3	NA	NA	CASSIRESRYTDTQYF	TGTGCCAGCAGTATAAGGGAGTCTCGATATACAGATACGCAGTATTTT
TRBV3-1	TRBJ2-2	NA	NA	CASSRDRELFF	TGTGCCAGCAGCCGTGACCGGGAGCTGTTTTTT